These 26 T cell receptor beta chains share one sample of origin, sequenced in a study of blood T cell repertoires in COVID-19. The data were produced by immunoSEQ multiplex PCR, yet TCRdb's version contains in-frame clones alone and is incomplete. Of 150,000 to 200,000 clones detected, approximately 81% appear once; the ten largest clones hold about 3%. Sequences were obtained from peripheral blood. These receptors were taken from a human donor with acute or convalescent COVID-19. The donor label of this sample is uncertain.

This clone was seen a few times. This chain links TRBV30 with TRBJ1-1, with D unclear. V was cut by 1 base and J by 2 bases, with 8 bases left in between. From germline, CDR1 is GTSNPN and CDR2 SVGIG (reference sequence). This CDR3 is 13 amino acids long. The CDR3 nucleotides are TGTGCCTGGAGTGATGGAGCTAACACTGAAGCTTTCTTT. Its protein product is CAWSDGANTEAFF.

V usage is TRBV4-1 and J usage is TRBJ1-2; 9 bases fit TRBD1. Losses at the gene ends were 3 bases for V and 3 bases for J; bases not matched to a gene: 8. The germline gives CDR1 MGHRA, CDR2 YSYEKL. The length of the CDR3 is 16 residues. CDR3 sequence reads: CASSQSQGAGYYGYTF. CDR3 in DNA: TGCGCCAGCAGCCAGTCACAGGGGGCAGGGTACTATGGCTACACCTTC.

The chain carries TRBV27 and TRBJ1-2, with D uncertain. The germline V gene encodes CDR1 MNHEY and CDR2 SMNVEV (reference sequence). V dropped 3 bases and J dropped 3 bases, with 23 bases sitting between them. CDR3 length: 18 residues. Here the CDR3 DNA reads TGTGCCAGCAGTTTTTTCCCCTCCGAGGTGGTAGGTTACTATGGCTACACCTTC. Translated, it gives CASSFFPSEVVGYYGYTF.

This chain links TRBV11-2 with TRBJ2-3, with 10 bases that match TRBD2. The CDR3 has 18 residues. The germline CDR1 and CDR2 sequences are SGHAT and FQNNGV. V was pared by 5 bases and J by 0 bases, with 11 bases of the junction left unmatched. This CDR3 is CASSPSFGLADSTDTQYF. CDR3 DNA: TGTGCCAGCAGCCCATCGTTCGGACTAGCGGACAGCACAGATACGCAGTATTTT.

The chain links TRBV19 to TRBJ1-5; 8 bases are a match to TRBD1. V was pared by 9 bases and J by 3 bases, with 13 bases of the junction left unmatched. Germline values: CDR1 LNHDA, CDR2 SQIVND (reference sequence). There are 16 residues in the CDR3. CDR3 sequence: CASKAGTGVNNQPQHF. CDR3 bases: TGTGCCAGCAAAGCCGGGACAGGCGTTAACAATCAGCCCCAGCATTTT.

The J gene is TRBJ1-5, the V gene TRBV20-1, with D hard to call. Germline CDR1 DFQATT, CDR2 SNEGSKA (reference sequence). The CDR3 is 13 residues long. V was pared by 3 bases and J by 4 bases, with 10 bases between. In DNA form, the CDR3 reads TGCAGTGCTAGTCCAGACACTAATCAGCCCCAGCATTTT. This translates into CSASPDTNQPQHF.

This rearrangement joins TRBV25-1 to TRBJ2-7; TRBD1 matches at 9 bases. CDR3 size: 15 residues. J was trimmed by 1 base and V by 5 bases; bases with no gene match: 6. Germline CDR1 is MGHDK and CDR2 is SYGVNS. CDR3 coding DNA: TGTGCCAGCAGTCGTGGGACAGGGTGGTCCTACGAGCAGTACTTC. The encoded protein is CASSRGTGWSYEQYF.

The gene calls are TRBV7-8 and TRBJ1-1; no clear D. This CDR3 comprises 15 residues. The germline V gene encodes CDR1 SGHVS and CDR2 FQNEAQ. The V end lost 5 bases, the J end lost 2 bases, and 15 bases lay between the germline ends. CDR3 in amino acids: CASSPPLRGNTEAFF. The CDR3 region has the DNA TGTGCCAGCAGCCCACCCTTGAGAGGAAACACTGAAGCTTTCTTT.

This clone was counted once. V usage is TRBV10-2 and J usage is TRBJ1-5; 7 bases map to TRBD1. CDR1 and CDR2 (germline): WSHSY, SAAADI. This CDR3 is built from 13 residues. The junction had 3 bases not matched to a gene; V was cut back by 7 bases and J by 3 bases. The CDR3 reads CASIDRVNQPQHF. The CDR3, as DNA: TGCGCCAGCATCGACAGGGTCAATCAGCCCCAGCATTTT.

The gene calls are TRBV6-1 and TRBJ2-1, with 8 bases aligning to TRBD1. The germline V gene has CDR1 MNHNS and CDR2 SASEGT. The J segment lost 0 bases and the V segment lost 4 bases, leaving 8 bases of the junction unmatched. This CDR3 spans 17 amino acids. The CDR3 DNA is TGTGCCAGCAGTGCCCGGGACAGGTATTCCTCCTACAATGAGCAGTTCTTC. Its translation: CASSARDRYSSYNEQFF.

The V and J genes are TRBV7-2 and TRBJ1-4; the D is unclear. Between the trimmed V and J ends, which lost 2 bases and 5 bases, there was a span of 9 bases. Germline V gives CDR1 SGHTA, CDR2 FQGNSA. The CDR3 spans 14 residues. CDR3 nucleotide sequence: TGTGCCAGCAGCTTAAGTGCCCTAAATGAAAAACTGTTTTTT. Translating gives CASSLSALNEKLFF.

This chain links TRBV6-5 with TRBJ1-2; tentatively, D is TRBD1 (6 bases). Looked up from germline, CDR1 is MNHEY and CDR2 is SVGAGI. The CDR3 sequence is 16 residues long. V dropped 0 bases and J dropped 8 bases, with 19 bases sitting between them. CDR3 residues: CASSYSIQGSNSGYTF. CDR3 in DNA: TGTGCCAGCAGTTACTCGATACAGGGAAGTAATTCGGGCTACACCTTC.

This clone appeared once. This chain connects TRBV4-1 to TRBJ2-7, with D perhaps TRBD1 (5 bases). The germline V gene has CDR1 MGHRA and CDR2 YSYEKL. V lost 3 bases to trimming and J lost 3 bases, with 12 bases between them. This CDR3 has 14 amino acids. The CDR3 nucleotides read TGCGCCAGCAGCCACACAGGCAGGGTCTACGAGCAGTACTTC. This sequence encodes CASSHTGRVYEQYF.

This clone was counted once. The J gene is TRBJ1-2, the V gene TRBV3-1 (or the pseudogene TRBV3-2), with D possibly matching TRBD1 (6 bases). CDR1 is LGHDT, CDR2 YNNKEL, per germline (reference sequence). CDR3 size: 16 residues. V dropped 8 bases and J dropped 3 bases, with 22 bases sitting between them. CDR3 protein: CASGHRGMGGDYGYTF. In DNA, the CDR3 is TGTGCCAGCGGTCATAGGGGGATGGGGGGGGACTATGGCTACACCTTC.

The gene calls are TRBV4-1 and TRBJ2-4; a possible D gene is TRBD1 (6 bases). Germline CDR1 MGHRA, CDR2 YSYEKL. V was cut by 2 bases and J by 0 bases, with 14 bases left in between. The CDR3 has 17 residues. The CDR3 sequence: CASSQFPGGQAKNIQYF. The CDR3 DNA sequence: TGCGCCAGCAGCCAATTTCCTGGGGGCCAAGCCAAAAACATTCAGTACTTC.

The chain carries TRBV19 and TRBJ1-2; TRBD1 matches 10 bases. Germline V CDR1 and CDR2: LNHDA, SQIVND (reference sequence). This CDR3 is 15 amino acids long. Unmatched junction bases numbered 13, after V lost 1 base and J lost 14 bases. The CDR3 DNA reads TGTGCCAGTAGTATAGGCGCACCGGGACAGGGGCCGGGAACCTTC. Amino acid sequence: CASSIGAPGQGPGTF.

V is TRBV5-6 and J is TRBJ1-2, with D hard to call. This CDR3 region has 16 residues. Trimming cost V 4 bases and J 4 bases, with 20 bases left between them. Per the germline V gene, CDR1 is SGHDT and CDR2 is YYEEEE. CDR3 DNA: TGTGCCAGCAGCCGAGGGCGGCAGTCAGCCAGCTATGGCTACACCTTC. Encoded protein: CASSRGRQSASYGYTF.

The chain is built from TRBV27 and TRBJ1-6; the D gene is possibly TRBD1 (6 bases). V lost 6 bases and J lost 3, with 21 bases in between. This CDR3 region has 18 residues. The V gene's germline CDR1 is MNHEY and CDR2 SMNVEV (reference sequence). In DNA, the CDR3 is TGTGCCAGCAGCCGCTTGGGGGGGGGAGGGGGCTATAATTCACCCCTCCACTTT. It specifies CASSRLGGGGGYNSPLHF.

This clone occurred a few times. This chain joins TRBV19 and TRBJ1-5; D might be TRBD1 (5 bases). V was shortened by 2 bases and J by 7 bases, with 21 bases between the two germline ends. Germline CDR1 LNHDA, CDR2 SQIVND (reference sequence). This CDR3 spans 17 amino acids. The CDR3 loop is CASSILRGLDRWQPQHF. The CDR3 region has the DNA TGTGCCAGTAGTATATTAAGGGGATTGGACCGATGGCAGCCCCAGCATTTT. The full variable domain, rest sourced from reference TRBV19 and TRBJ1-5, is DGGITQSPKYLFRKEGQNVTLSCEQNLNHDAMYWYRQDPGQGLRLIYYSQIVNDFQKGDIAEGYSVSREKKESFPLTVTSAQKNPTAFYLCASSILRGLDRWQPQHFGDGTRLSIL.

The chain combines TRBV18 with TRBJ2-7; 9 bases line up with TRBD1. Germline V gene lookup returns CDR1 KGHSH and CDR2 LQKENI. The V gene end was trimmed by 3 bases and the J gene end by 2 bases; junction bases not matched to a gene: 2. This CDR3 is built from 14 residues. CDR3 loop: CASSPRDRAYEQYF. CDR3 DNA sequence: TGTGCCAGCTCACCCCGGGACAGGGCCTACGAGCAGTACTTC. Using reference TRBV18 and TRBJ2-7 for the parts outside the CDR3, the full variable domain is NAGVMQNPRHLVRRRGQEARLRCSPMKGHSHVYWYRQLPEEGLKFMVYLQKENIIDESGMPKERFSAEFPKEGPSILRIQQVVRGDSAAYFCASSPRDRAYEQYFGPGTRLTVT.

This clone has only one observation. The V and J genes are TRBV2 and TRBJ1-1, with TRBD1 matching 9 bases. Per the germline V gene, CDR1 is SNHLY and CDR2 is FYNNEI. CDR3 size: 15 residues. Trimming removed 4 bases from V and 5 bases from J; junction bases left unmatched: 8. The CDR3 reads CASSGGQGKWTEAFF. CDR3 DNA sequence: TGTGCCAGCAGTGGAGGACAGGGGAAGTGGACTGAAGCTTTCTTT.

The chain uses TRBV9 and TRBJ2-7, with a possible D match to TRBD1 (6 bases). V dropped 0 bases and J dropped 4 bases, with 14 bases sitting between them. Germline loops: CDR1 SGDLS, CDR2 YYNGEE. The CDR3 totals 15 residues. The CDR3 DNA is TGTGCCAGCAGCGTAGAAGGCGGCAGGGGTTACGAGCAGTACTTC. Amino acid sequence: CASSVEGGRGYEQYF. Combining the CDR3 with reference TRBV9 and TRBJ2-7 gives the whole variable domain DSGVTQTPKHLITATGQRVTLRCSPRSGDLSVYWYQQSLDQGLQFLIQYYNGEERAKGNILERFSAQQFPDLHSELNLSSLELGDSALYFCASSVEGGRGYEQYFGPGTRLTVT.

This clone has just one count. The genes are TRBV23-1 and TRBJ1-2; D might be TRBD1 (5 bases). TRBV23-1 belongs to the ORF category, with a function that is uncertain. This CDR3 has 16 amino acids. V gave up 6 bases and J gave up 0 bases, with 17 bases separating them. DNA of the CDR3: TGCGCCAGCAGCCACCCCGCGACAGAGTCTAACTATGGCTACACCTTC. Its translation: CASSHPATESNYGYTF.

This chain joins TRBV7-3 and TRBJ2-1, with TRBD2 matching 9 bases. This CDR3 comprises 21 residues. V was clipped by 0 bases and J by 0 bases; unmatched bases: 15. Germline CDR1 is SGHTA and CDR2 is FQGTGA. The CDR3 reads CASSLTDPLAGSRSSYNEQFF. CDR3 nucleotide sequence: TGTGCCAGCAGCTTAACGGATCCGCTAGCGGGGTCACGAAGCTCCTACAATGAGCAGTTCTTC.

The chain uses TRBV7-2 and TRBJ1-5; possibly TRBD1 for D (6 bases). Per the germline V gene, CDR1 is SGHTA and CDR2 is FQGNSA. This CDR3 is built from 16 residues. V was shortened by 5 bases and J by 0 bases, with 14 bases between the two germline ends. The CDR3 is CASSPGTPDSNQPQHF. The CDR3 coding sequence is TGTGCCAGCAGCCCGGGGACACCCGATAGCAATCAGCCCCAGCATTTT.

This chain joins TRBV12-3 or TRBV12-4 and TRBJ2-1; 7 bases line up with TRBD1. The CDR3 length is 13 residues. V was pared by 5 bases and J by 4 bases, with 2 bases of the junction left unmatched. As DNA, the CDR3 is TGTGCCAGCAGTAGGGACAGTTACAATGAGCAGTTCTTC. This gives the protein CASSRDSYNEQFF.